This T cell receptor beta chain was observed in a study of cytomegalovirus exposure and HLA in healthy donors. General study findings and limits: Researchers reported that a few CMV-associated chains were confirmed in vitro as CMV antigen-specific. Cytomegalovirus-associated TCR beta chains were listed, numbering over 150.

Trimming removed 3 bases from V and 3 bases from J; junction bases left unmatched: 0. The germline CDR1 and CDR2 sequences are SGDLS and YYNGEE. The CDR3 length is 12 residues. Produced via immunoSEQ multiplex PCR; TCRdb's table is partial and in-frame only. Of fewer than 120,000 clones in the sample, roughly 87% were seen once. The donors were members of the validation cohort comprising approximately 110 subjects, separate from the roughly 730-subject first cohort. About this clone itself: Antigen unknown.

This chain joins TRBV9 and TRBJ2-7; TRBD1 agrees at 7 bases. The sequenced material came from PBMCs. The source of this sequence is a woman aged 18 to 35 in good health and CMV-seronegative. The CDR3 DNA reads TGTGCCAGCAGCGGACAGGGCTACGAGCAGTACTTC. Translation gives CASSGQGYEQYF.